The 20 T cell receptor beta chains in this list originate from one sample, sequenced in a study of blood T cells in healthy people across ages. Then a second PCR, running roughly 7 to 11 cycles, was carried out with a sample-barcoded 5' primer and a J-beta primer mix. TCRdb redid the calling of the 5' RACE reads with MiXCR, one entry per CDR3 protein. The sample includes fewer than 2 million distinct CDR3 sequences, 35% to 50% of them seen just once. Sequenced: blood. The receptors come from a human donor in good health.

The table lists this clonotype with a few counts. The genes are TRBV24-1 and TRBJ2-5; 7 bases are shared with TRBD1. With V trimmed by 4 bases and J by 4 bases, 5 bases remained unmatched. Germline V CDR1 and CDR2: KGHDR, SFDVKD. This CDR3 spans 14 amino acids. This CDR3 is CATSDRDSLETQYF. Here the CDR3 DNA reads TGTGCCACCAGTGACCGGGACAGCCTAGAGACCCAGTACTTC.

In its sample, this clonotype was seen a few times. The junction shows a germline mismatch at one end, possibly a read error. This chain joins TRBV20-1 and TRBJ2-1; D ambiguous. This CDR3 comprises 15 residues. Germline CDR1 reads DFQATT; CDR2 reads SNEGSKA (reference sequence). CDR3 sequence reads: CSASTRVLSYNEQFF. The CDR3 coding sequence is TGCAGTGCTAGCACACGCGTGTTGAGCTACAATGAACAGTTCTTC.

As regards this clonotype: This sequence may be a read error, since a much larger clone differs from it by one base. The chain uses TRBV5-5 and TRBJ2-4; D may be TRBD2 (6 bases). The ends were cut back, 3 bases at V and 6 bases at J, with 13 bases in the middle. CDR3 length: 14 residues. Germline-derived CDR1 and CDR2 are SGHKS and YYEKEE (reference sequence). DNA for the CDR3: TGTGCCAGCAGCTCGGCGGGGCAGATAAACATTCAGTACTTC. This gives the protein CASSSAGQINIQYF.

The CDR3 loop reads CASSFPGTGELFF. The DNA for the CDR3 is TGTGCCAGCAGTTTCCCGGGAACCGGGGAGCTGTTTTTT. J is TRBJ2-2 and V is TRBV6-2 or TRBV6-3; tentatively, D is TRBD2 (5 bases). The CDR3 consists of 13 residues. Germline V CDR1 and CDR2: MNHEY, SVGEGT. V lost 4 bases and J lost 5, with 8 bases in between.

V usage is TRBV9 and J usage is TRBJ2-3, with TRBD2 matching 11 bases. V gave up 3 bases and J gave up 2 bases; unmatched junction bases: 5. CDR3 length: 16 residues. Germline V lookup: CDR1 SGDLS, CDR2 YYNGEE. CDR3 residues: CASSGVAGGDTDTQYF. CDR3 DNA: TGTGCCAGCAGCGGCGTAGCGGGGGGGGACACAGATACGCAGTATTTT.

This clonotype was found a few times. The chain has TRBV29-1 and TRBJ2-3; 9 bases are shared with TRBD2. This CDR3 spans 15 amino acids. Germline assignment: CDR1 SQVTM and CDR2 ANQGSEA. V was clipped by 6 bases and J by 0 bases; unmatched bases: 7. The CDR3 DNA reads TGCAGCGTGGAAAAGCGGGGGGAAAGCACAGATACGCAGTATTTT. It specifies CSVEKRGESTDTQYF.

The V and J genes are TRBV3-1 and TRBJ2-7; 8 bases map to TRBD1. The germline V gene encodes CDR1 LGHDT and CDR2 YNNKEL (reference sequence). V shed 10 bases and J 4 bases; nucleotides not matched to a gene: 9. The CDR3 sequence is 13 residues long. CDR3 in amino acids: CATTGGSFYEQYF. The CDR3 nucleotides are TGTGCCACTACAGGGGGAAGCTTTTACGAGCAGTACTTC.

The CDR3 region is CAISESVGDGYTF. For the CDR3, the DNA is TGTGCCATCAGTGAGTCGGTAGGGGATGGCTACACCTTC. The rearrangement joins TRBV10-3 to TRBJ1-2; tentatively, D is TRBD1 (5 bases). CDR3 length: 13 residues. The V end was cut by 0 bases, the J end by 6 bases, with 8 bases between. CDR1 is ENHRY and CDR2 is SYGVKD in the germline V gene.

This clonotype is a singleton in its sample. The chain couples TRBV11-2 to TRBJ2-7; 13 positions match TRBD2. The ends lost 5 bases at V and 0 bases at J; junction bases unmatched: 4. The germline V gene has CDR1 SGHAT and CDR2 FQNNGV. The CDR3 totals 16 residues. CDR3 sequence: CASSTGTSGASYEQYF. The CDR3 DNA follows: TGTGCCAGCAGCACCGGGACTAGCGGGGCCTCCTACGAGCAGTACTTC.

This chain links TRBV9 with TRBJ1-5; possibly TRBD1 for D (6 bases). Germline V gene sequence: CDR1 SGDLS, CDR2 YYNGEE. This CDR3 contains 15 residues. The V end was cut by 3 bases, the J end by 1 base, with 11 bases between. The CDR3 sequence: CASSGRGGSNQPQHF. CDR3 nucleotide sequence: TGTGCCAGCAGCGGAAGGGGGGGAAGCAATCAGCCCCAGCATTTT.

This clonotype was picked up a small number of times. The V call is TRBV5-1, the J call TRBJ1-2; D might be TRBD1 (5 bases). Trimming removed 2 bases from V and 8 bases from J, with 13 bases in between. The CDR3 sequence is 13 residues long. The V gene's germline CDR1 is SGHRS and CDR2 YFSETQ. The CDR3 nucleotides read TGCGCCAGCAGCTTCGGCCGCTCAGGGGGCTACACCTTC. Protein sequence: CASSFGRSGGYTF.

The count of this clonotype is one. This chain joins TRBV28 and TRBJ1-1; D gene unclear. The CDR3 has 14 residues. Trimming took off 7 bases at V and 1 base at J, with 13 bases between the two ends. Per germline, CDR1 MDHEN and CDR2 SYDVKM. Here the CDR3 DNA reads TGTGCCAGCACGGTCCCGCCCTCGAACACTGAAGCTTTCTTT. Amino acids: CASTVPPSNTEAFF. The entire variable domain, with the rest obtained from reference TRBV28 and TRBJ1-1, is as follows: DVKVTQSSRYLVKRTGEKVFLECVQDMDHENMFWYRQDPGLGLRLIYFSYDVKMKEKGDIPEGYSVSREKKERFSLILESASTNQTSMYLCASTVPPSNTEAFFGQGTRLTVV.

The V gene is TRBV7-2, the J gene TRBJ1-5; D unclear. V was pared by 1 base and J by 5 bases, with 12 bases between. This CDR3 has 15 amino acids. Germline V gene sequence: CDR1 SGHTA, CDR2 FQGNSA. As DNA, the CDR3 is TGTGCCAGCAGCTTAGACAACGGGCCGTATCAGCCCCAGCATTTT. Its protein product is CASSLDNGPYQPQHF.

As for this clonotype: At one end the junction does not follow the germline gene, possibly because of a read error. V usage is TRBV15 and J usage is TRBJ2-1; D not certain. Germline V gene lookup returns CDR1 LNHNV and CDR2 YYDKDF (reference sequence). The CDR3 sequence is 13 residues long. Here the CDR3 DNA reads TGCGCCACCAGCCTGAGATCCAACAATGAGCAGTTCTTC. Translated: CATSLRSNNEQFF.

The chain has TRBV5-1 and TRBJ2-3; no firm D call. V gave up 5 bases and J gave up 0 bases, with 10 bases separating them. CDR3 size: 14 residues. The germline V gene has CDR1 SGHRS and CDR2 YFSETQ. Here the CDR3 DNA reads TGCGCCAGCAGTACGAGTCCCAGCACAGATACGCAGTATTTT. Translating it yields CASSTSPSTDTQYF.

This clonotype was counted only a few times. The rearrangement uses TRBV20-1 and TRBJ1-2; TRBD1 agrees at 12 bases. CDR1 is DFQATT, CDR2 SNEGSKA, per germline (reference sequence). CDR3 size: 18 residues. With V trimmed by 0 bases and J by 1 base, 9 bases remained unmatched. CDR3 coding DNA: TGCAGTGCTAGAGATCCGGGACAGGGGGCTTTTTTTAACTATGGCTACACCTTC. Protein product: CSARDPGQGAFFNYGYTF.

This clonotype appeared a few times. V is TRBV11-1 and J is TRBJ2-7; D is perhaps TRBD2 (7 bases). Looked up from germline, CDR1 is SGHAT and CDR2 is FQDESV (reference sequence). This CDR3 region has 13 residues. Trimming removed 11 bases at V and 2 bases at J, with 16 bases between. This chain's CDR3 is CACEGGGAYEQYF. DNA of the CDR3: TGTGCCTGCGAGGGAGGGGGTGCCTACGAGCAGTACTTC.

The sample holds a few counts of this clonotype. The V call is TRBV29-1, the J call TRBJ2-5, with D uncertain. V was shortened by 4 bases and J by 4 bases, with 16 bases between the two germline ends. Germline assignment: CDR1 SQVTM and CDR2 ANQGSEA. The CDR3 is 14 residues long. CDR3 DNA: TGCAGCGTTGCCCTACGGTTTGTTGGAGAGACCCAGTACTTC. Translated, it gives CSVALRFVGETQYF.

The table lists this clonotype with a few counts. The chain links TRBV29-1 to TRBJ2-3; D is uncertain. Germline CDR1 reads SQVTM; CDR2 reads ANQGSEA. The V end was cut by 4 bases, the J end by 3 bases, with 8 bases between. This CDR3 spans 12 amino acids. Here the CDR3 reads CSVVLGTDTQYF. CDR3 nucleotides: TGCAGCGTTGTATTAGGGACAGATACGCAGTATTTT.

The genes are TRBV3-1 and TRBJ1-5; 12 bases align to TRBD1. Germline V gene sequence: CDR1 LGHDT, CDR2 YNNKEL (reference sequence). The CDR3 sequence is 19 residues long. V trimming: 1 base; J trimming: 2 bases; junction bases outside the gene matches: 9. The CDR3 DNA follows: TGTGCCAGCAGCCAAGGTTACGGGACAGGGGGCTCCCGCAATCAGCCCCAGCATTTT. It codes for CASSQGYGTGGSRNQPQHF. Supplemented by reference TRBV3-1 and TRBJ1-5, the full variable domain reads DTAVSQTPKYLVTQMGNDKSIKCEQNLGHDTMYWYKQDSKKFLKIMFSYNNKELIINETVPNRFSPKSPDKAHLNLHINSLELGDSAVYFCASSQGYGTGGSRNQPQHFGDGTRLSIL.